Listed below are T cell receptor beta chains from one sample, sequenced in a study of CD8 T cells in ankylosing spondylitis. TCRdb reprocessed the 5' RACE reads via MiXCR and lists one record per CDR3 protein. The sample records around 140,000 distinct CDR3 sequences, approximately 17% being singletons. The source material was blood, either unsorted or a sorted T cell fraction (not recorded which). These receptors came from a male donor with ankylosing spondylitis. Both conserved end residues are part of each CDR3. Part of the rows lack a size; the others show once, few, many or a class for expanded clones.

j_call: TRBJ2-1; clone_size: NA; v_call: TRBV4-2; cdr3_aa: CASSQDGALAGVIEQFF
j_call: TRBJ2-5; clone_size: many; v_call: TRBV4-1; cdr3_aa: CASSPRRKETQYF
j_call: TRBJ1-6; clone_size: NA; v_call: TRBV12-3/TRBV12-4; cdr3_aa: CASTLGRNSPLHF
j_call: TRBJ2-7; clone_size: few; v_call: TRBV7-9; cdr3_aa: CASSRGQELYEQYF
j_call: TRBJ1-4; clone_size: few; v_call: TRBV12-3/TRBV12-4; cdr3_aa: CASSRWTSNEKLFF
j_call: TRBJ2-2; clone_size: NA; v_call: TRBV7-8; cdr3_aa: CASSLADGSGELFF
j_call: TRBJ1-1; clone_size: NA; v_call: TRBV27; cdr3_aa: CASGDRDLAFF
j_call: TRBJ2-2; clone_size: NA; v_call: TRBV27; cdr3_aa: CASSIRLAGVVGELFF
j_call: TRBJ2-7; clone_size: few; v_call: TRBV28; cdr3_aa: CASSLLQIYEQYF
j_call: TRBJ1-6; clone_size: few; v_call: TRBV4-3; cdr3_aa: CASSQGQFYNSPLHF
j_call: TRBJ1-1; clone_size: few; v_call: TRBV6-2/TRBV6-3; cdr3_aa: CASSPIPRTGGSAEAFF
j_call: TRBJ2-7; clone_size: NA; v_call: TRBV4-1; cdr3_aa: CASSHLLTYEQYF
j_call: TRBJ2-1; clone_size: NA; v_call: TRBV15; cdr3_aa: CATSGLAGGVRVYNEQFF
j_call: TRBJ2-5; clone_size: few; v_call: TRBV9; cdr3_aa: CASSVGTGNRETQYF
j_call: TRBJ1-1; clone_size: few; v_call: TRBV6-4; cdr3_aa: CASSKDRMNTEAFF
j_call: TRBJ2-3; clone_size: NA; v_call: TRBV10-3; cdr3_aa: CAISESPPRFTDTQYF
j_call: TRBJ2-1; clone_size: NA; v_call: TRBV7-9; cdr3_aa: CAGDDRGEYNEQFF
j_call: TRBJ1-2; clone_size: NA; v_call: TRBV6-1; cdr3_aa: CASTSLGRGDGYTF
j_call: TRBJ2-7; clone_size: few; v_call: TRBV29-1; cdr3_aa: CSVTRSGAYEQYF
j_call: TRBJ2-6; clone_size: NA; v_call: TRBV9; cdr3_aa: CASSVAVAGAGANVLTF
j_call: TRBJ1-1; clone_size: few; v_call: TRBV9; cdr3_aa: CASSVGKTEAFF
j_call: TRBJ2-3; clone_size: few; v_call: TRBV20-1; cdr3_aa: CSVRRGGSTDTQYF
j_call: TRBJ2-7; clone_size: NA; v_call: TRBV5-1; cdr3_aa: CASSLAPEGLGGLEQYF
j_call: TRBJ2-1; clone_size: NA; v_call: TRBV7-8; cdr3_aa: CASSLDDFSSYNEQFF
j_call: TRBJ2-7; clone_size: few; v_call: TRBV13; cdr3_aa: CASSPGNTYEQYF
j_call: TRBJ2-3; clone_size: NA; v_call: TRBV7-9; cdr3_aa: CASSSLNRTAGTDTQYF
j_call: TRBJ2-7; clone_size: many; v_call: TRBV29-1; cdr3_aa: CSVEDGSDLPSYEQYF
j_call: TRBJ2-3; clone_size: NA; v_call: TRBV20-1; cdr3_aa: CSARLTVGDTQYF
j_call: TRBJ2-1; clone_size: NA; v_call: TRBV20-1; cdr3_aa: CSADRLDYNEQFF
j_call: TRBJ1-1; clone_size: many; v_call: TRBV7-8; cdr3_aa: CASSLDKAGGNTEAFF